A single sample is the source of the 25 T cell receptor beta chains below, sequenced in a study of blood T cell repertoires in COVID-19. Clones were sequenced by immunoSEQ multiplex PCR, and TCRdb holds only the in-frame ones, with some missing. Of 100,000 to 150,000 clones in the sample, around three quarters were seen once. Source material: peripheral blood. Receptors originate from a man between 35 and 55 years old with active or convalescent COVID-19.

The V and J genes are TRBV28 and TRBJ2-5; perhaps TRBD1 as D (7 bases). This CDR3 has 14 amino acids. The V gene lost 3 bases and the J gene lost 2 bases, with 10 bases spanning the gap. Germline CDR1 is MDHEN and CDR2 is SYDVKM. The chain's CDR3 is CASSLAGQQETQYF. The DNA for the CDR3 is TGTGCCAGCAGTTTGGCGGGACAGCAAGAGACCCAGTACTTC.

The rearrangement uses TRBV30 and TRBJ1-1, with D maybe TRBD1 (6 bases). Germline loops: CDR1 GTSNPN, CDR2 SVGIG (reference sequence). The CDR3 runs to 16 residues. V gave up 3 bases and J gave up 0 bases, with 17 bases separating them. The CDR3 sequence: CAWSLRDTLLNTEAFF. The CDR3 bases are TGTGCCTGGAGCCTCCGGGACACCCTTCTGAACACTGAAGCTTTCTTT.

The chain employs TRBV6-5 and TRBJ1-2; D is unresolved. CDR3 length equals 13 residues. In germline, CDR1 is MNHEY, CDR2 SVGAGI. V was cut by 2 bases and J by 12 bases, with 16 bases left in between. The CDR3 is CASSYKAADGHTF. CDR3 DNA sequence: TGTGCCAGCAGTTACAAGGCAGCCGATGGGCACACCTTC.

The DNA for the CDR3 is TGTGCCTGGAGTGGGAGGATGCCCCCCTATGGCTACACCTTC. It specifies CAWSGRMPPYGYTF. The V and J genes are TRBV30 and TRBJ1-2; D not certain. V was clipped by 1 base and J by 4 bases, with 13 bases between them. CDR1 GTSNPN and CDR2 SVGIG come from the germline V gene (reference sequence). This CDR3 is 14 amino acids long.

This clone turned up a few times. V usage is TRBV30 and J usage is TRBJ1-6, with D possibly matching TRBD1 (6 bases). The germline V and J ends were trimmed by 3 bases and 0 bases, with 15 bases remaining between them. The CDR3 totals 17 residues. CDR1 is GTSNPN, CDR2 SVGIG, per germline (reference sequence). The CDR3 DNA follows: TGTGCCTGGAGGGGGCTGGGGACAAGCTCCTATAATTCACCCCTCCACTTT. Translating gives CAWRGLGTSSYNSPLHF.

The chain uses TRBV28 and TRBJ1-2; D is possibly TRBD1 (5 bases). Trimming left V 1 base short and J 8 bases short, with 17 bases between. CDR1 and CDR2 (germline): MDHEN, SYDVKM. This CDR3 contains 15 residues. This chain's CDR3 is CASSLYRTGAEGYTF. The CDR3 DNA reads TGTGCCAGCAGTTTATACAGGACGGGTGCTGAAGGCTACACCTTC.

The J gene is TRBJ1-2, the V gene TRBV13; D not certain. This CDR3 is built from 14 residues. V was trimmed by 4 bases and J by 5 bases, leaving 14 bases between them. Germline lookup yields CDR1 PRHDT and CDR2 FYEKMQ (reference sequence). CDR3 loop: CASSSDMMRYGYTF. The CDR3 nucleotides read TGTGCCAGCAGCTCCGACATGATGAGATATGGCTACACCTTC. Together with reference TRBV13 and TRBJ1-2, the CDR3 gives the full variable domain: AAGVIQSPRHLIKEKRETATLKCYPIPRHDTVYWYQQGPGQDPQFLISFYEKMQSDKGSIPDRFSAQQFSDYHSELNMSSLELGDSALYFCASSSDMMRYGYTFGSGTRLTVV.

This sequence joins TRBV27 and TRBJ2-2; D unclear. Germline CDR1 and CDR2: MNHEY and SMNVEV (reference sequence). The germline V and J ends were trimmed by 6 bases and 4 bases, with 6 bases remaining between them. This CDR3 is built from 12 residues. Here the CDR3 DNA reads TGTGCCAGCAGCCCCCTCACCGGGGAGCTGTTTTTT. Translating gives CASSPLTGELFF.

The V gene is TRBV3-1 (or the pseudogene TRBV3-2), the J gene TRBJ2-1, with 11 bases fitting TRBD2. Germline V gene data show CDR1 as LGHDT and CDR2 as YNNKEL (reference sequence). The CDR3 contains 15 residues. With V trimmed by 6 bases and J by 4 bases, 5 bases remained unmatched. Here the CDR3 reads CASRATSGGYNEQFF. As DNA, the CDR3 is TGTGCCAGCAGAGCAACTAGCGGGGGTTACAATGAGCAGTTCTTC.

The genes are TRBV9 and TRBJ2-1, with D uncertain. The V gene lost 0 bases and the J gene lost 2 bases, with 9 bases spanning the gap. The CDR3 consists of 15 residues. Per germline, CDR1 SGDLS and CDR2 YYNGEE. The CDR3 reads CASSVVASPYNEQFF. Written as DNA, the CDR3 is TGTGCCAGCAGCGTAGTAGCTAGTCCCTACAATGAGCAGTTCTTC.

This clone was counted once. V usage is TRBV3-1 (or the pseudogene TRBV3-2) and J usage is TRBJ1-1, with D perhaps TRBD1 (6 bases). The CDR3 runs 14 residues. The germline V gene has CDR1 LGHDT and CDR2 YNNKEL (reference sequence). Trimming cost V 2 bases and J 6 bases, with 13 bases left between them. This chain's CDR3 is CASSQPGNRAEAFF. In DNA, the CDR3 is TGTGCCAGCAGCCAACCCGGGAACAGGGCTGAAGCTTTCTTT.

The chain carries TRBV9 and TRBJ1-2; 10 bases line up with TRBD1. Looked up from germline, CDR1 is SGDLS and CDR2 is YYNGEE. V dropped 4 bases and J dropped 8; count of bases not matched to a gene: 14. This CDR3 spans 16 amino acids. CDR3 nucleotide sequence: TGTGCCAGCAGCCTTCAGGGACAGGGGAAAGGGAGAGGCTACACCTTC. It codes for CASSLQGQGKGRGYTF.

This sequence joins TRBV27 and TRBJ1-6; possibly TRBD1 for D (5 bases). V shed 3 bases and J shed 8 bases, with 17 bases lying between them. Germline V lookup: CDR1 MNHEY, CDR2 SMNVEV (reference sequence). This CDR3 contains 16 residues. The CDR3 sequence: CASSLTVPRADSPLHF. CDR3 bases: TGTGCCAGCAGTTTGACAGTCCCAAGGGCGGATTCACCCCTCCACTTT.

The chain has TRBV18 and TRBJ1-5; 7 nucleotides agree with TRBD1. From germline, CDR1 is KGHSH and CDR2 LQKENI. Trimming at V came to 2 bases and at J to 1 base, leaving 11 bases not matched to a gene. The CDR3 runs 18 residues. The CDR3 protein is CASSPDNPQGLSNQPQHF. CDR3 in DNA: TGTGCCAGCTCACCAGATAACCCACAGGGGCTAAGCAATCAGCCCCAGCATTTT. Together with reference TRBV18 and TRBJ1-5, the CDR3 gives the full variable domain: NAGVMQNPRHLVRRRGQEARLRCSPMKGHSHVYWYRQLPEEGLKFMVYLQKENIIDESGMPKERFSAEFPKEGPSILRIQQVVRGDSAAYFCASSPDNPQGLSNQPQHFGDGTRLSIL.

CDR3 loop: CASSSTARGLTNEKLFF. CDR3 coding DNA: TGTGCCAGCAGTTCAACGGCCAGGGGGCTAACTAATGAAAAACTGTTTTTT. This chain uses TRBV27 with TRBJ1-4, with 8 bases matching TRBD1. This CDR3 is 17 amino acids long. Germline-derived CDR1 and CDR2 are MNHEY and SMNVEV (reference sequence). V shed 4 bases and J 1 base; nucleotides not matched to a gene: 8.

This clone was observed a single time. J is TRBJ2-7 and V is TRBV5-1; D gene unclear. The CDR3 sequence is 13 residues long. The V end lost 4 bases, the J end lost 0 bases, and 8 bases lay between the germline ends. From germline, CDR1 is SGHRS and CDR2 YFSETQ. CDR3 sequence: CASSVDNSYEQYF. DNA of the CDR3: TGCGCCAGCAGCGTTGACAACTCCTACGAGCAGTACTTC.

The rearrangement links TRBV7-2 to TRBJ2-1, with TRBD1 identical over 9 bases. J lost 3 bases, V lost 5 bases, and 5 bases had no gene match. Germline CDR1 SGHTA, CDR2 FQGNSA. The CDR3 is 15 amino acids. The CDR3 DNA reads TGTGCCAGCAGCACAGACAGGGGGTTCTACAATGAGCAGTTCTTC. It translates to CASSTDRGFYNEQFF.

This clone was seen a single time. The V gene is TRBV2, the J gene TRBJ1-2; D is unclear. This CDR3 is 13 amino acids long. Germline CDR1 SNHLY, CDR2 FYNNEI. Trimming shortened V by 8 bases and J by 5 bases, and 15 bases separated the two germline ends. CDR3: CASRGESRYGYTF. Written as DNA, the CDR3 is TGTGCCAGCCGGGGTGAGTCTAGGTATGGCTACACCTTC.

The gene calls are TRBV19 and TRBJ2-2; D remains ambiguous. The length of the CDR3 is 14 residues. Germline CDR1 is LNHDA and CDR2 is SQIVND (reference sequence). V lost 6 bases to trimming and J lost 4 bases, with 12 bases between them. Here the CDR3 DNA reads TGTGCCAGTAGCGGGTATCCCGGCACCGGGGAGCTGTTTTTT. As protein: CASSGYPGTGELFF.

J is TRBJ2-1 and V is TRBV5-1, with 10 nucleotides matching TRBD1. This CDR3 has 16 residues. Germline loops: CDR1 SGHRS, CDR2 YFSETQ. Trimming at V came to 4 bases and at J to 5 bases, leaving 9 bases not matched to a gene. CDR3 bases: TGCGCCAGCAGCCAAATGGGGACAGGGGTCCACAATGAGCAGTTCTTC. It is translated as CASSQMGTGVHNEQFF.

In nucleotides, the CDR3 is TGTGCCAGCATTTCCCCGTCCCTCGGCTATGGCTACACCTTC. Its translation: CASISPSLGYGYTF. The chain couples TRBV28 to TRBJ1-2; unclear D gene. This CDR3 region has 14 residues. V was trimmed by 7 bases and J by 4 bases, leaving 16 bases between them. The germline V gene encodes CDR1 MDHEN and CDR2 SYDVKM.

The chain combines TRBV4-1 with TRBJ1-3, with TRBD1 as a possible D gene (5 bases). Deletions cut 0 bases from V and 4 bases from J, with 10 bases between. Germline V lookup: CDR1 MGHRA, CDR2 YSYEKL. This CDR3 region has 15 residues. CDR3 in DNA: TGCGCCAGCAGCCAAGATCGGGGGTACGGAAACACCATATATTTT. Translation gives CASSQDRGYGNTIYF.

This clone has only a few counts. The chain is built from TRBV11-2 and TRBJ1-1, with 8 nucleotides matching TRBD1. V lost 5 bases, J lost 1 base, and 3 bases stayed unmatched. The CDR3 runs 14 residues. Germline V gene sequence: CDR1 SGHAT, CDR2 FQNNGV. CDR3 sequence (DNA): TGTGCCAGCAGCCGGGACAGGCAGAACACTGAAGCTTTCTTT. This sequence encodes CASSRDRQNTEAFF.

This clone has a single count. The genes are TRBV2 and TRBJ2-7; D possibly corresponds to TRBD2 (5 bases). CDR1 is SNHLY and CDR2 is FYNNEI in the germline V gene. V lost 3 bases, J lost 2 bases, and 11 bases lay in between. CDR3 length: 14 residues. The CDR3: CASSERGPPYEQYF. CDR3 nucleotides: TGTGCCAGCAGTGAGCGAGGGCCCCCCTACGAGCAGTACTTC.

This rearrangement joins TRBV14 to TRBJ1-3; 7 bases map to TRBD1. The CDR3 totals 15 residues. V was clipped by 4 bases and J by 2 bases; unmatched bases: 5. Germline CDR1 reads SGHDN; CDR2 reads FVKESK. This CDR3 is CASSLGTVPGNTIYF. CDR3 nucleotide sequence: TGTGCCAGCAGCCTCGGGACAGTCCCTGGAAACACCATATATTTT.